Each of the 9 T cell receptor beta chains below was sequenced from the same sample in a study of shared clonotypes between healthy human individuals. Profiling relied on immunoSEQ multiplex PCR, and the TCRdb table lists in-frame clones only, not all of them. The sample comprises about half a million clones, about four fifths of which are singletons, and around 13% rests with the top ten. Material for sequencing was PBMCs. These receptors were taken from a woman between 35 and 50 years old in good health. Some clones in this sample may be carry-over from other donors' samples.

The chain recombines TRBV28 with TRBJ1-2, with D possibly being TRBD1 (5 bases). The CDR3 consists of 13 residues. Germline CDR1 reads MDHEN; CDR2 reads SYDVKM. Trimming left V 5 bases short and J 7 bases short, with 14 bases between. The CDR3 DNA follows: TGTGCCAGCAGTGATCAGGGCCGAGGTGGCTACACCTTC. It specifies CASSDQGRGGYTF.

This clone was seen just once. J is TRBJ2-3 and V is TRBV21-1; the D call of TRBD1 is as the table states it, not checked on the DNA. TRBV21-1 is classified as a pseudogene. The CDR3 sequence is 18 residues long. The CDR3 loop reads CASSKEGAYSPGTDTQYF. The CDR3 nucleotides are TGTGCCAGCAGCAAAGAGGGGGCCTATTCCCCTGGCACAGATACGCAGTATTTT.

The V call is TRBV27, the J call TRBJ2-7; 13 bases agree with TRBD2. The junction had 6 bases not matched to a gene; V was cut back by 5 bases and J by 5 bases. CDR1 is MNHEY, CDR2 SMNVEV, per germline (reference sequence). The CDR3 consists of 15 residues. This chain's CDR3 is CASSIGTSGTDEQYF. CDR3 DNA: TGTGCCAGCAGTATTGGGACTAGCGGGACAGACGAGCAGTACTTC.

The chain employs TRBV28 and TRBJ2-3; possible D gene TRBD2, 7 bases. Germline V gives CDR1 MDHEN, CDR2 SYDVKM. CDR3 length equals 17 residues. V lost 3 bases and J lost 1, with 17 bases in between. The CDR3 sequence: CASSFFPVGGGTDTQYF. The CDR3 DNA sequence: TGTGCCAGCAGTTTCTTCCCGGTAGGGGGGGGCACAGATACGCAGTATTTT.

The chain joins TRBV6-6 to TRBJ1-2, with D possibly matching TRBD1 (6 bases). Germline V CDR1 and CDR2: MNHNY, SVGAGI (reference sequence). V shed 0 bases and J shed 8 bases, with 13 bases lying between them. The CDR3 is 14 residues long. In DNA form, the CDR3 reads TGTGCCAGCAGTTACTCGAGGTACAGGGACGGCTACACCTTC. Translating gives CASSYSRYRDGYTF.

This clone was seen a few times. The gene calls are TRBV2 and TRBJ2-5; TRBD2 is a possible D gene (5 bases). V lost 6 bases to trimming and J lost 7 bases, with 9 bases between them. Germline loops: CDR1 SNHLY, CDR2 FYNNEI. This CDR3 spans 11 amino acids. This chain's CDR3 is CASRDSRTQYF. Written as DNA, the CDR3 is TGTGCCAGCAGGGACTCCAGGACCCAGTACTTC.

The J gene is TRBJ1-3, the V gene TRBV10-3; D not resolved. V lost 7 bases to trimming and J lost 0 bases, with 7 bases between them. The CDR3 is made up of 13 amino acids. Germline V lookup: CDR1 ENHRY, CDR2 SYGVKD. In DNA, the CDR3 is TGTGCCATCAAGGTCAGCTCTGGAAACACCATATATTTT. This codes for CAIKVSSGNTIYF.

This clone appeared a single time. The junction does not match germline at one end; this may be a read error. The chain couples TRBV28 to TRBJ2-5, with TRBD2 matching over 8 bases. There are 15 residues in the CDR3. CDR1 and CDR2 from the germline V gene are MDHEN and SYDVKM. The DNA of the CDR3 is TGTGCCAGCACCCAGGGACTAGTGGCTCAAGGGACCCAGTACTTC. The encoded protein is CASTQGLVAQGTQYF.

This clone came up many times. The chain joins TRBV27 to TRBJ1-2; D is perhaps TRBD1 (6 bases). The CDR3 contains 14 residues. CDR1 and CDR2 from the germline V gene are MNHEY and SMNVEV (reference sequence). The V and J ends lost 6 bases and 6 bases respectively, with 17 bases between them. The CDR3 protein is CASSSGRDNDGYTF. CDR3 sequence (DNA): TGTGCCAGCAGCTCCGGGAGGGACAACGATGGCTACACCTTC.